A selection of T cell receptor beta chains follows, all from one sample in a study of blood T cell repertoires in COVID-19. TCRdb keeps only in-frame clones here, not all; method: immunoSEQ multiplex PCR. The table includes about 170,000 clones, around 87% detected once. What was sequenced was peripheral blood. Receptor source: a woman of 80 years or more in a cohort sampled during active or convalescent COVID-19. Each CDR3 is given with its conserved first and last residue. D genes are given only for firm matches. Size is omitted from some rows. Given values are once, few, many or a class for expanded clones.

clone_size | j_call | d_call | v_call | cdr3_nt | cdr3_aa
NA | TRBJ2-1 | NA | TRBV5-1 | TGCGCCAGCAGCTTAGAGGCGATCGGTGAGCAGTTCTTC | CASSLEAIGEQFF
NA | TRBJ1-3 | NA | TRBV27 | TGTGCCAGCAGTTTATCATACGATGCGGGAAACACCATATATTTT | CASSLSYDAGNTIYF
NA | TRBJ1-2 | NA | TRBV15 | TGTGCCACCAGCAGAGATAGAGCCCTCTATGGCTACACCTTC | CATSRDRALYGYTF
NA | TRBJ1-5 | NA | TRBV3-1/TRBV3-2 | TGTGCCAGCAGCCAAGATGCAGGGCGCCAGCCCCAGCATTTT | CASSQDAGRQPQHF
NA | TRBJ2-2 | TRBD2 | TRBV5-4 | TGTGCCAGCAGCCCTCCATCCAGCGGGAGCATCACCGGGGAGCTGTTTTTT | CASSPPSSGSITGELFF
NA | TRBJ2-3 | NA | TRBV5-1 | TGCGCCAGCAGCTTACCCCTAGGCGGTACGCAGTATTTT | CASSLPLGGTQYF
NA | TRBJ2-5 | TRBD2 | TRBV19 | TGTGCCAGTAGTATACTAGCGGGAGAACAAGAGACCCAGTACTTC | CASSILAGEQETQYF
NA | TRBJ2-4 | TRBD1 | TRBV11-3 | TGTGCCACCCTACTGACAGGGGCTTCCAAAAACATTCAGTACTTC | CATLLTGASKNIQYF
NA | TRBJ2-2 | NA | TRBV10-3 | TGTGCCATCAGCACATTTACTCAGGAGGCCGGGGAGCTGTTTTTT | CAISTFTQEAGELFF
NA | TRBJ1-5 | TRBD1 | TRBV24-1 | TGTGCCACCAGTGAGGGACAGAGAGGTCAGCCCCAGCATTTT | CATSEGQRGQPQHF
NA | TRBJ2-3 | NA | TRBV7-2 | TGTGCCAGCAGCTTAGAGCTAGCTTCAGATACGCAGTATTTT | CASSLELASDTQYF
NA | TRBJ1-1 | NA | TRBV3-1/TRBV3-2 | TGTGCCAGCAGCCAAGACGCGGGCACTGAAGCTTTCTTT | CASSQDAGTEAFF
NA | TRBJ2-1 | TRBD1 | TRBV6-5 | TGTGCCAGCACGGGACAGGGTGTCTACAATGAGCAGTTCTTC | CASTGQGVYNEQFF
NA | TRBJ1-1 | NA | TRBV7-6 | TGTGCCAGCAGCTTAGGCACAGGGTCTACTGAAGCTTTCTTT | CASSLGTGSTEAFF
NA | TRBJ2-2 | TRBD2 | TRBV27 | TGTGCCAGCAGTTCGGGACTAGGGGTAACCGGGGAGCTGTTTTTT | CASSSGLGVTGELFF
NA | TRBJ1-2 | NA | TRBV5-1 | TGCGCCAGCAGCTTTTGGACAGACTATGGCTACACCTTC | CASSFWTDYGYTF
NA | TRBJ1-1 | NA | TRBV7-9 | TGTGCCAGCAGCTTAACCTCAGGGAAGGCGGCTGAAGCTTTCTTT | CASSLTSGKAAEAFF
NA | TRBJ1-6 | NA | TRBV7-8 | TGTGCCAGCAGCCCGCTCGGGGGGAGAGGGAATTCACCCCTCCACTTT | CASSPLGGRGNSPLHF
NA | TRBJ1-2 | NA | TRBV3-1/TRBV3-2 | TGTGCCAGCAGCTCAGGGTTTGGACCGCTTGTCTCTTATGGCTACACCTTC | CASSSGFGPLVSYGYTF
NA | TRBJ2-5 | NA | TRBV9 | TGTGCCAGCAGCGCTGGGTCCCTAGATACAGAGACCCAGTACTTC | CASSAGSLDTETQYF
NA | TRBJ1-2 | NA | TRBV28 | TGTGCCAGCAGTCGAACTTATGGCTACACCTTC | CASSRTYGYTF
few | TRBJ2-1 | TRBD2 | TRBV18 | TGTGCCAGCTCACCCGCGGGAGGGCCTGATGAGCAGTTCTTC | CASSPAGGPDEQFF
NA | TRBJ1-1 | NA | TRBV5-6 | TGTGCCAGCAGCTTGGTTGACAGCAAGAACACTGAAGCTTTCTTT | CASSLVDSKNTEAFF
once | TRBJ2-3 | NA | TRBV7-2 | TGTGCCAGCAGCTTAGCGCTGTTCTCGGCAGATACGCAGTATTTT | CASSLALFSADTQYF
NA | TRBJ2-3 | NA | TRBV19 | TGTGCCAGTAGTACCGTCGGGGGACGCACAGATACGCAGTATTTT | CASSTVGGRTDTQYF
NA | TRBJ1-5 | NA | TRBV23-1 | TGCGCCAGCAGTCAAGGGAGTTCAGGTCAGCCCCAGCATTTT | CASSQGSSGQPQHF
NA | TRBJ2-5 | NA | TRBV6-5 | TGTGCCAGCAGTTACTCAGTCGGAGAAGAGACCCAGTACTTC | CASSYSVGEETQYF
NA | TRBJ1-4 | TRBD1 | TRBV4-2 | TGTGCCAGCAGCCAAGATCAGGGGACAGTAGAAAAACTGTTTTTT | CASSQDQGTVEKLFF
NA | TRBJ2-7 | TRBD1 | TRBV5-1 | TGCGCCAGCAGCTTTCAGGGGGCCGTGGACGAGCAGTACTTC | CASSFQGAVDEQYF
NA | TRBJ2-5 | NA | TRBV5-1 | TGCGCCAGCAGCTTGGCTTTGGCGGAACAAGAGACCCAGTACTTC | CASSLALAEQETQYF
few | TRBJ1-2 | NA | TRBV2 | TGTGCCAGCAGTACAGGCCCCTATGGCTACACCTTC | CASSTGPYGYTF
once | TRBJ2-5 | NA | TRBV7-7 | TGTGCTAGCAGCTTTTCAAGCGAGCAAGAGACCCAGTACTTC | CASSFSSEQETQYF
NA | TRBJ1-1 | NA | TRBV30 | TGTGCCTGGAGTCTCCTGGTCCCGGGATGGACTGAAGCTTTCTTT | CAWSLLVPGWTEAFF
NA | TRBJ1-4 | TRBD1 | TRBV30 | TGTGCCTGGAGTACTGGGACAGGGGTGGAAAAACTGTTTTTT | CAWSTGTGVEKLFF
few | TRBJ1-2 | NA | TRBV11-2 | TGTGCCAGCAGCTTTTCAGGGGACTATGGCTACACCTTC | CASSFSGDYGYTF
NA | TRBJ1-5 | NA | TRBV21-1 | TGTGCCAGCAGCAAAAGGATGGGCAGGGTAAGCAATCAGCCCCAGCATTTT | CASSKRMGRVSNQPQHF
NA | TRBJ2-7 | TRBD1 | TRBV4-3 | TGCGCCAGCAGCCAAGATTGGGGACAGAACTCCTACGAGCAGTACTTC | CASSQDWGQNSYEQYF
NA | TRBJ2-1 | NA | TRBV27 | TGTGCCAGCAGTATGGAGGGCGGCCCGCCACTCTACAATGAGCAGTTCTTC | CASSMEGGPPLYNEQFF
NA | TRBJ1-1 | NA | TRBV7-2 | TGTGCCAGCAGCTCAGGGTCCCCCAGGGTGGGCTCTGAAGCTTTCTTT | CASSSGSPRVGSEAFF
NA | TRBJ2-5 | NA | TRBV2 | TGTGCCAGCAGCCTGCAAGAGACCCAGTACTTC | CASSLQETQYF
NA | TRBJ2-1 | NA | TRBV5-5 | TGTGCCAGCAGCTCTTTGAGAGACTACAATGAGCAGTTCTTC | CASSSLRDYNEQFF
NA | TRBJ1-1 | NA | TRBV3-1/TRBV3-2 | TGTGCCAGCAGCCAAAACGGAGGTGGGACTGAAGCTTTCTTT | CASSQNGGGTEAFF
NA | TRBJ2-2 | NA | TRBV10-3 | TGTGCCATCAGTGATTCACAGGGCGGCACCGGGGAGCTGTTTTTT | CAISDSQGGTGELFF
few | TRBJ1-5 | TRBD1 | TRBV19 | TGTGCCAGTAGACAGGGGGTCAATAGCAATCAGCCCCAGCATTTT | CASRQGVNSNQPQHF
NA | TRBJ1-2 | TRBD1 | TRBV6-5 | TGTGCCAGCAGTTACTCGGGACAGGGGGTGAGTGGCTACACCTTC | CASSYSGQGVSGYTF
NA | TRBJ2-7 | TRBD1 | TRBV7-2 | TGTGCCAGCAGCGCCGTTCAGGGGGCGCGGTATGGATTGCGGGAGCAGTACTTC | CASSAVQGARYGLREQYF
NA | TRBJ2-1 | TRBD2 | TRBV9 | TGTGCCAGCAGCCCCCGCGGTGTTTCGGGGGGTGAGCAGTTCTTC | CASSPRGVSGGEQFF
NA | TRBJ2-3 | TRBD1 | TRBV18 | TGTGCCAGCTCACCACAGGGGGCTATTAGCACAGATACGCAGTATTTT | CASSPQGAISTDTQYF
NA | TRBJ2-3 | TRBD2 | TRBV9 | TGTGCCAGCAGCACTCGACTAGCCAGCACAGATACGCAGTATTTT | CASSTRLASTDTQYF
NA | TRBJ2-7 | NA | TRBV18 | TGTGCCAGCTCACCAGTCGTTACTTACGAGCAGTACTTC | CASSPVVTYEQYF
NA | TRBJ1-6 | NA | TRBV2 | TGTGCCAGCAGTGTAATTTCACCCCTCCACTTT | CASSVISPLHF
NA | TRBJ2-5 | NA | TRBV9 | TGTGCCAGCAGCGTCTGGGCGGGGCCCCAAGAGACCCAGTACTTC | CASSVWAGPQETQYF
once | TRBJ2-7 | NA | TRBV18 | TGTGCCAGCTCACCACCGTCCCCGAGGAGCTCCTACGAGCAGTACTTC | CASSPPSPRSSYEQYF
once | TRBJ1-3 | NA | TRBV5-5 | TGTGCCAGCAGCCCCTCCGCTGGAAACACCATATATTTT | CASSPSAGNTIYF
NA | TRBJ2-3 | NA | TRBV6-2/TRBV6-3 | TGTGCCAGCAGTCACGCCCCAGGGGTTGTCACAGATACGCAGTATTTT | CASSHAPGVVTDTQYF